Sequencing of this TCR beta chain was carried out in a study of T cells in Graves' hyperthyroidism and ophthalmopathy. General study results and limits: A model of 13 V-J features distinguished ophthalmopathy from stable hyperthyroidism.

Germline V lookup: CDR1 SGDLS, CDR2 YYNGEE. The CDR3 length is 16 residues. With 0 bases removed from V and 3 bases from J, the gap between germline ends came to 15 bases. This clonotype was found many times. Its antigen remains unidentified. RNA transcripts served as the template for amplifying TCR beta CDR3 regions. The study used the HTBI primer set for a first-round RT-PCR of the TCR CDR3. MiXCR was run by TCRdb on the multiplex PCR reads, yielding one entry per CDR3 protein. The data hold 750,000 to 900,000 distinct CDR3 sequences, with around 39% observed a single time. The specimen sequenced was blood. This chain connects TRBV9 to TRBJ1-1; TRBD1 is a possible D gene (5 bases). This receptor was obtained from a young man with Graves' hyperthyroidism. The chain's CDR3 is CASSVEPGRVDTEAFF. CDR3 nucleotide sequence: TGTGCCAGCAGCGTAGAGCCAGGGAGGGTCGACACTGAAGCTTTCTTT.